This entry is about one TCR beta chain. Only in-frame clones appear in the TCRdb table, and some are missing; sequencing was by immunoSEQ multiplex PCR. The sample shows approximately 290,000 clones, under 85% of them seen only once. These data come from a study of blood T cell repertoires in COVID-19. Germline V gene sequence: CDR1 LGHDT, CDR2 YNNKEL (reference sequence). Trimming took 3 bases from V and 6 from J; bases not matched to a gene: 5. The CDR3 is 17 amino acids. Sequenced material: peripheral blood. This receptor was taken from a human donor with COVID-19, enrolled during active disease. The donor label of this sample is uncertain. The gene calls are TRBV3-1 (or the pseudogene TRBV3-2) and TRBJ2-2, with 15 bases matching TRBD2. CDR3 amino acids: CASSHRGLAGGPGELFF. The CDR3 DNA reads TGTGCCAGCAGCCATCGCGGACTAGCGGGAGGGCCCGGGGAGCTGTTTTTT.